This T cell receptor beta chain emerged from a study of OX40 agonist ivuxolimab in advanced cancers. General study points: Compared with CD4+, CD8+ T cells on average had more expanded clones.

Using immunoSEQ multiplex PCR, the repertoire was profiled, and TCRdb retains in-frame clones only, with some absent. Of 40,000 to 50,000 clones in the sample, roughly nine tenths were seen once. As concerns this clone: Its antigen is currently unknown.

From germline, CDR1 is SGDLS and CDR2 YYNGEE. The CDR3 length is 15 residues. The V end lost 3 bases, the J end lost 1 base, and 13 bases lay between the germline ends. Blood was sampled at baseline, cycle 4 day 1, and cycle 7 day 1. The source was CD4+ or CD8+ T cells sorted from blood, collected in a trial of the OX40 agonist ivuxolimab. The chain couples TRBV9 to TRBJ2-5, with a weak D call TRBD2 (6 bases). This receptor was identified in an adult with an advanced solid tumor such as melanoma, head and neck, liver or kidney cancer. The CDR3 DNA reads as TGTGCCAGCAGCGGGGCGGGCGGGACCCAAGAGACCCAGTACTTC. It codes for CASSGAGGTQETQYF.